The clone carrying this T cell receptor (beta chain) has a handful of counts. As yet, its antigen is unknown. Patients counted as stable if ophthalmopathy did not develop within 18 months. The PBMCs studied were ones that came from about 10 ml fresh peripheral blood. The CDR3 regions of TCR beta were amplified from RNA transcripts. First-round RT-PCR targeting the TCR CDR3 was performed with the HTBI primer set. TCRdb processed the multiplex PCR reads anew with MiXCR; each CDR3 protein has one entry. The sample records roughly 100,000 distinct CDR3 sequences, roughly 44% being singletons. This entry comes from a study of T cells in Graves' hyperthyroidism and ophthalmopathy. General observations from the study: Blood also held most thyroid clonotypes expanded beyond 0.001.

The sequenced material came from blood. This clonotype originated in a middle-aged man with Graves' hyperthyroidism.

The CDR3 region has the DNA TGTGCCAGCTCACCTCTGGGGAGCGGGCCCTCCTACGAGCAGTACTTC. Translation gives CASSPLGSGPSYEQYF. The chain combines TRBV19 with TRBJ2-7, with a weak D call TRBD2 (6 bases). The length of the CDR3 is 16 residues. Germline V CDR1 and CDR2: LNHDA, SQIVND (reference sequence). Trimming stripped 9 bases from V and 0 bases from J, with 21 bases between.